Presented here are 14 T cell receptor beta chains from one specimen sequenced in a study of blood T cells in healthy people across ages. The authors ran a second PCR of roughly 6 to 12 cycles using a sample-barcoded 5' primer and a J-beta primer mix. TCRdb used MiXCR to reprocess the 5' RACE reads, holding one entry per CDR3 protein. The sample has about 640,000 distinct CDR3 sequences; 45% to 65% are singletons. The sample taken for sequencing was blood. The receptors were sampled from a man in his sixties in good health.

The V and J genes are TRBV12-3 or TRBV12-4 and TRBJ2-1, with 12 positions matching TRBD2. This CDR3 has 14 amino acids. The V gene end was trimmed by 6 bases and the J gene end by 7 bases; junction bases not matched to a gene: 4. In nucleotides, the CDR3 is TGTGCCAGCAGACCTGGGACTAGCGGGAATGAGCAGTTCTTC. Its translation is CASRPGTSGNEQFF.

The chain combines TRBV28 with TRBJ1-2, with 7 bases aligning to TRBD1. Per germline, CDR1 MDHEN and CDR2 SYDVKM. V gave up 1 base and J gave up 4 bases; unmatched junction bases: 6. The CDR3 has 15 amino acids. This CDR3 reads CASSLFAGGVYGYTF. The CDR3 nucleotides are TGTGCCAGCAGTTTATTCGCAGGGGGGGTCTATGGCTACACCTTC.

This chain joins TRBV10-3 and TRBJ2-7; the D is unclear. CDR1 and CDR2 from the germline V gene are ENHRY and SYGVKD. This CDR3 contains 13 residues. Trimming took off 6 bases at V and 3 bases at J, with 12 bases between the two ends. The CDR3 is CAISDATDYEQYF. The CDR3 nucleotides are TGTGCCATCAGCGACGCTACAGACTACGAGCAGTACTTC.

This clonotype was seen ten or more times. CDR3 loop: CSGMGFPRTDTQYF. DNA for the CDR3: TGCAGTGGGATGGGTTTTCCCCGCACAGATACGCAGTATTTT. The chain has TRBV20-1 and TRBJ2-3; D not certain. V gave up 7 bases and J gave up 1 base, with 15 bases separating them. In germline, CDR1 is DFQATT, CDR2 SNEGSKA (reference sequence). The CDR3 spans 14 residues.

The chain employs TRBV9 and TRBJ2-7; D remains ambiguous. The CDR3 is 13 amino acids. V was shortened by 4 bases and J by 4 bases, with 12 bases between the two germline ends. Looked up from germline, CDR1 is SGDLS and CDR2 is YYNGEE. As DNA, the CDR3 is TGTGCCAGCAGCCCACAATCCGGGTACGAGCAGTACTTC. The encoded protein is CASSPQSGYEQYF.

This chain connects TRBV5-1 to TRBJ1-6; D gene uncertain. This CDR3 contains 15 residues. V was cut by 0 bases and J by 5 bases, with 9 bases left in between. CDR1 is SGHRS, CDR2 YFSETQ, per germline. For the CDR3, the DNA is TGCGCCAGCAGCTTGGATTGGATCCATAATTCACCCCTCCACTTT. It is translated as CASSLDWIHNSPLHF.

The CDR3 reads CASSQDRGRGSPLHF. The DNA of the CDR3 is TGCGCCAGCAGCCAAGACAGGGGGCGAGGGTCACCCCTCCACTTT. The V gene is TRBV4-1, the J gene TRBJ1-6; TRBD1 aligns across 8 bases. Germline trimming cut 0 bases from V and 10 bases from J; bases unmatched to any gene: 5. The CDR3 is made up of 15 amino acids. Germline loops: CDR1 MGHRA, CDR2 YSYEKL.

V is TRBV10-3 and J is TRBJ2-5; tentative D call: TRBD2 (6 bases). The J call may be faulty, since TRBJ2-7 better matches the DNA end. Germline values: CDR1 ENHRY, CDR2 SYGVKD. The CDR3 consists of 13 residues. The CDR3 coding sequence is TGTGCCATCAGGCGGGACGGCTCCCGCGAGCAGTACTTC. Amino acid sequence: CAIRRDGSREQYF.

V usage is TRBV7-2 and J usage is TRBJ2-5; D might be TRBD2 (7 bases). The CDR3 is 17 residues long. The germline gives CDR1 SGHTA, CDR2 FQGNSA. Trimming cost V 5 bases and J 11 bases, with 30 bases left between them. DNA for the CDR3: TGTGCCAGCAGCCTAGGGGCTGGGGGGGCGATGTTAAATGAGCAGTACTTC. It is translated as CASSLGAGGAMLNEQYF.

The table lists this clonotype with a few counts. The V gene is TRBV6-5, the J gene TRBJ2-7; 10 bases agree with TRBD1. The CDR3 has 13 amino acids. V gave up 2 bases and J gave up 6 bases; unmatched junction bases: 1. From germline, CDR1 is MNHEY and CDR2 SVGAGI. CDR3 in DNA: TGTGCCAGCAGTTACCGGGACAGGGGCGAGCAGTACTTC. This gives the protein CASSYRDRGEQYF.

This rearrangement joins TRBV28 to TRBJ2-5, with D possibly being TRBD2 (5 bases). The CDR3 covers 15 residues. Germline V gives CDR1 MDHEN, CDR2 SYDVKM. The V and J ends lost 4 bases and 5 bases respectively, with 17 bases between them. CDR3 sequence reads: CASSYTRTNGETQYF. The CDR3 nucleotides read TGTGCCAGCAGTTATACTAGGACGAACGGGGAGACCCAGTACTTC.

This chain joins TRBV10-3 and TRBJ2-3; possibly TRBD1 for D (5 bases). Germline V gene sequence: CDR1 ENHRY, CDR2 SYGVKD. This CDR3 is built from 13 residues. Trimming left V 7 bases short and J 2 bases short, with 10 bases between. CDR3 sequence (DNA): TGTGCCATCAAAGGGGCTAACACAGATACGCAGTATTTT. Encoded protein: CAIKGANTDTQYF.

This clonotype was seen only a few times. V and J are TRBV5-1 and TRBJ2-7; 13 bases agree with TRBD2. The CDR3 has 18 residues. V shed 1 base and J 3 bases; nucleotides not matched to a gene: 10. In germline, CDR1 is SGHRS, CDR2 YFSETQ. In DNA, the CDR3 is TGCGCCAGCAGCTTGTATTCTAGGACTAGCGGGGGTTACTACGAGCAGTACTTC. This codes for CASSLYSRTSGGYYEQYF.

This clonotype occurred a few times. The J gene is TRBJ2-5, the V gene TRBV4-2; TRBD2 aligns across 7 bases. Germline trimming cut 1 base from V and 5 bases from J; bases unmatched to any gene: 10. The germline V gene has CDR1 LGHNA and CDR2 YNFKEQ. CDR3 size: 16 residues. The CDR3 loop reads CASSQGYGEGRETQYF. DNA of the CDR3: TGTGCCAGCAGCCAAGGATACGGGGAGGGGCGGGAGACCCAGTACTTC.